Included here is one TCR beta chain sequence, with context. TCRdb used MiXCR to reprocess the RT-PCR reads, holding one entry per CDR3 protein. This table has approximately 200,000 distinct CDR3 sequences, 38% appearing once. These data are taken from a study of patients and donors after allogeneic stem cell transplantation. V was cut by 0 bases and J by 3 bases, with 9 bases left in between. The CDR3 runs 14 residues. The germline V gene encodes CDR1 SQVTM and CDR2 ANQGSEA. The sample taken for sequencing was blood, either unsorted or a sorted T cell fraction (not recorded which). The source is a human donor who was either an allogeneic HSCT recipient or a stem cell or donor lymphocyte infusion donor (not recorded which). It is not recorded whose cells these are; they may come from a transplant donor. The J gene is TRBJ1-5, the V gene TRBV29-1; D possibly corresponds to TRBD1 (5 bases). CDR3 protein: CSVEDRALNQPQHF. CDR3 sequence (DNA): TGCAGCGTTGAAGACAGGGCCCTCAATCAGCCCCAGCATTTT.